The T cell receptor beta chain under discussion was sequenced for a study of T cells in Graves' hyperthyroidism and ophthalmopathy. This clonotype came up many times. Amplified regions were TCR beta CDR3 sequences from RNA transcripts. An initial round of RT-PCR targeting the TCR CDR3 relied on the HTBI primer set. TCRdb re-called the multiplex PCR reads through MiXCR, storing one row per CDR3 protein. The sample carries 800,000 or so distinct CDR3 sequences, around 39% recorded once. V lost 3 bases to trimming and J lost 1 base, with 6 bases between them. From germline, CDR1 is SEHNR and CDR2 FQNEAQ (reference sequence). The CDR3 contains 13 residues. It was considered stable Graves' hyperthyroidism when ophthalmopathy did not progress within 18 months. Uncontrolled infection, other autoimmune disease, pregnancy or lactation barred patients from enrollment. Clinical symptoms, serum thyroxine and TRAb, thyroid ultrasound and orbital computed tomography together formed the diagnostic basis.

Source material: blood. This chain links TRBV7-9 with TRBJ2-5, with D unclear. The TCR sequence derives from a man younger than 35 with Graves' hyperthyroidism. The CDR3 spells CASSLRIQETQYF. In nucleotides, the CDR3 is TGTGCCAGCAGCTTGCGGATCCAAGAGACCCAGTACTTC.